This T cell receptor (beta chain) was sequenced during a study of blood T cell repertoires in COVID-19. Overall study context: Sources were T cells, B-cell-depleted T cells, or PBMCs; the material itself was cDNA or gDNA.

In this sample, this clone turned up a few times. Recruited during active infection, patients (from Seattle) were subsequently followed longitudinally. TCRdb keeps only in-frame clones here, not all; method: immunoSEQ multiplex PCR. The sample yields fewer than 300,000 clones, about nine tenths seen once. The CDR3 has 15 amino acids. The V and J ends lost 6 bases and 0 bases respectively, with 11 bases between them. Germline V gives CDR1 SNHLY, CDR2 FYNNEI. The source material was peripheral blood. This receptor was taken from a woman in her 30s with COVID-19, enrolled during active disease. V gene TRBV2 combines with J gene TRBJ1-4; D is unresolved. CDR3 loop: CASRTKEATNEKLFF. The CDR3 DNA follows: TGTGCCAGCAGAACCAAAGAGGCAACTAATGAAAAACTGTTTTTT.